This record looks at one TCR beta chain sequence and its context. The repertoire was sequenced with immunoSEQ multiplex PCR; TCRdb's copy has only in-frame clones and lacks some. The sample shows hundreds of thousands of clones, nearly 90% of them seen only once. The entry originates in a study of blood T cell repertoires in COVID-19. Overall study context: T cells, B-cell-depleted T cells, or PBMCs supplied cDNA or gDNA.

Donors were grouped by their self-reported clinical history. The length of the CDR3 is 15 residues. The germline CDR1 and CDR2 sequences are SEHNR and FQNEAQ (reference sequence). Between the trimmed V and J ends, which lost 2 bases and 0 bases, there was a span of 5 bases. Sequenced input: PBMCs or T cells enriched from blood (not recorded which). This rearrangement joins TRBV7-9 to TRBJ2-6; D is undetermined. The sequence was collected from a woman between 18 and 29 years old with acute COVID-19. The DNA of the CDR3 is TGTGCCAGCAGCTTATTCCGCTCTGGGGCCAACGTCCTGACTTTC. Protein sequence: CASSLFRSGANVLTF.